This is a list of T cell receptor beta chains from one sample in a study of T cells after yellow fever vaccination. TCRdb independently ran MiXCR on the 5' RACE reads; one entry per CDR3 protein. The sample has 300,000 or so distinct CDR3 sequences, around 4.1% seen once. The sample consisted of PBMCs, taken 5 days after the yellow fever booster vaccination. All receptors come from a man younger than 35 who received the YFV17D yellow fever vaccine. CDR3s include the opening cysteine and the closing phenylalanine or tryptophan.

J,V,CDR3
TRBJ2-5,TRBV7-2,CASILRWGAKETQYF
TRBJ2-1,TRBV5-1,CASTGGGYEQFF
TRBJ2-2,TRBV6-5,CASSYSTGQENTGELFF
TRBJ1-2,TRBV4-3,CASSRGQGDRYGYTF
TRBJ2-1,TRBV20-1,CSARGGGGNEQFF
TRBJ1-5,TRBV12-3/TRBV12-4,CASVNQPQHF
TRBJ1-1,TRBV7-9,CASSREGGTEAFF
TRBJ2-5,TRBV7-8,CASRPGVPLGQETQYF
TRBJ2-7,TRBV5-1,CASSRLAVNYEQYF
TRBJ2-7,TRBV9,CASSVDSSGAYEQYF
TRBJ2-5,TRBV6-1,CASRSIDRGQETQYF
TRBJ1-1,TRBV19,CASRPFDGGTPEAFF
TRBJ1-3,TRBV4-3,CASSQGPGTRSGNTIYF
TRBJ2-3,TRBV4-1,CASRPQGGADTQYF
TRBJ2-5,TRBV6-5,CASSRRALSEAQETQYF
TRBJ2-3,TRBV6-6,CASSYHWDRRRTDTQYF
TRBJ1-1,TRBV20-1,CSARSRGNMNTEAFF
TRBJ1-1,TRBV5-1,CASSWRTGGLGEAFF
TRBJ2-1,TRBV5-5,CASSLMGGSSYNEQFF
TRBJ2-5,TRBV7-9,CASTPGFRQETQYF
TRBJ2-1,TRBV5-1,CASSSRHNEQFF
TRBJ1-4,TRBV10-3,CDIGTGGSANEKLFF
TRBJ2-3,TRBV28,CASSLRTGFTDTQYF
TRBJ2-2,TRBV24-1,CATGDENTGELFF
TRBJ2-1,TRBV4-1,CASSQPKGLATNEQFF
TRBJ1-2,TRBV5-5,CASSTRQGEVYGYTF
TRBJ1-3,TRBV30,CAWSVGGPGNTIYF
TRBJ1-4,TRBV28,CASMRGGTNEKLFF
TRBJ2-5,TRBV20-1,CSASPGAGQETQYF
TRBJ2-7,TRBV20-1,CSVSGNYEQYF
TRBJ2-5,TRBV7-2,CASSLFVETQYF
TRBJ2-3,TRBV5-1,CASAAGVISSTDTQYF
TRBJ1-1,TRBV5-1,CASFGLVGTEAFF
TRBJ1-5,TRBV25-1,CASSESTGSNQPQHF
TRBJ1-4,TRBV7-2,CASSQGGSLTNEKLFF
TRBJ1-3,TRBV6-1,CASKRTGQGNTIYF
TRBJ1-3,TRBV5-1,CASRFGSGNTIYF
TRBJ2-5,TRBV9,CASSLRVRGTEETQYF
TRBJ1-4,TRBV9,CASSSRYNEKLFF
TRBJ1-5,TRBV25-1,CASSESNRAIDNQPQHF
TRBJ2-1,TRBV20-1,CSAGKMSYNEQFF
TRBJ2-7,TRBV7-2,CASSSTGYEQYF
TRBJ2-7,TRBV5-1,CASSLEGFSSYEQYF
TRBJ2-2,TRBV18,CASSPRGSGELFF
TRBJ2-1,TRBV11-2,CASSLVPAGGNNEQFF
TRBJ1-4,TRBV10-3,CAISESREEKLFF
TRBJ2-7,TRBV7-2,CASSLERVTYEQYF
TRBJ1-1,TRBV7-2,CASSLDGQDNTEAFF
TRBJ2-5,TRBV18,CASSTTSGSETQYF
TRBJ1-5,TRBV12-3/TRBV12-4,CASSSDGSNQPQHF
TRBJ1-1,TRBV2,CASSEVTEAFF